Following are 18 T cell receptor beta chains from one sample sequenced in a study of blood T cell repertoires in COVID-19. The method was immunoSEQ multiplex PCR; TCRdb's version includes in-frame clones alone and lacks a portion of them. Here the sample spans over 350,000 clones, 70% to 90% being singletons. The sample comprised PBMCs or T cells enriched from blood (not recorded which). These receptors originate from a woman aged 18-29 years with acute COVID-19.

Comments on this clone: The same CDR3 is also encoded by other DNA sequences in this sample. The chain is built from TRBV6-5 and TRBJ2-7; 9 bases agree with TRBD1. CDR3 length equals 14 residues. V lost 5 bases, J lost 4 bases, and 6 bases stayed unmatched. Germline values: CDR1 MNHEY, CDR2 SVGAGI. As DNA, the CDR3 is TGTGCCAGCAGTACGGGGACAGGGAGTTACGAGCAGTACTTC. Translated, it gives CASSTGTGSYEQYF.

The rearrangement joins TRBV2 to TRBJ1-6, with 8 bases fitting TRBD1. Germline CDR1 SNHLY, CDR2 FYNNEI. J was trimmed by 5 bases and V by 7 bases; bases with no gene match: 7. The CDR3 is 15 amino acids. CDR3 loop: CASKHKTGDNSPLHF. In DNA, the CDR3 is TGTGCCAGCAAACACAAGACAGGGGATAATTCACCCCTCCACTTT. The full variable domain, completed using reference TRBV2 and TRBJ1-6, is EPEVTQTPSHQVTQMGQEVILRCVPISNHLYFYWYRQILGQKVEFLVSFYNNEISEKSEIFDDQFSVERPDGSNFTLKIRSTKLEDSAMYFCASKHKTGDNSPLHFGNGTRLTVT.

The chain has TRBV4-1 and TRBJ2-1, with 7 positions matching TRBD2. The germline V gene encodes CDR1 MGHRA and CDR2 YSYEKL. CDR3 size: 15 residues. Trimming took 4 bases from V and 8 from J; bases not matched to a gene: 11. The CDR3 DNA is TGCGCCAGCAGCCTTCCCGGGAGACTAGCAGATGAGCAGTTCTTC. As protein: CASSLPGRLADEQFF.

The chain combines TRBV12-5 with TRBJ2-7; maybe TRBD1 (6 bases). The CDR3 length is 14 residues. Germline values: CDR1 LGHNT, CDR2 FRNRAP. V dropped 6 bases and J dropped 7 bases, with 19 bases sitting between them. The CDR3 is CASGSGHHTGEQYF. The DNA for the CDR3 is TGTGCTAGTGGCTCGGGACACCATACGGGAGAGCAGTACTTC.

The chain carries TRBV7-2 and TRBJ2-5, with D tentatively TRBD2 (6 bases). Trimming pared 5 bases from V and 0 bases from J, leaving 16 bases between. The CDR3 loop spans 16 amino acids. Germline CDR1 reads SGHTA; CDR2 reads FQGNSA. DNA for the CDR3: TGTGCCAGCAGCCCCCAGGGCGGGATGAACCAAGAGACCCAGTACTTC. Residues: CASSPQGGMNQETQYF.

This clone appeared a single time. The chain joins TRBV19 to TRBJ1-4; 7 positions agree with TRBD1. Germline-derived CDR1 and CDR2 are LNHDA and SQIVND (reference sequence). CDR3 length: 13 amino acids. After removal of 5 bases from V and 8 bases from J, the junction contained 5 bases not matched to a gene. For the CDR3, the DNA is TGTGCCAGTAGTTACCGGGACAGCGAAAAACTGTTTTTT. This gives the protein CASSYRDSEKLFF.

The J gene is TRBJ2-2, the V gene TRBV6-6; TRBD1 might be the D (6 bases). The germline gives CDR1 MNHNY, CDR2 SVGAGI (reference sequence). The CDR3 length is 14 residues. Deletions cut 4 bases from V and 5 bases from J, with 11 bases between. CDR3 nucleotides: TGTGCCAGCAGTTTTACAGGGCGGACCGGGGAGCTGTTTTTT. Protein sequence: CASSFTGRTGELFF.

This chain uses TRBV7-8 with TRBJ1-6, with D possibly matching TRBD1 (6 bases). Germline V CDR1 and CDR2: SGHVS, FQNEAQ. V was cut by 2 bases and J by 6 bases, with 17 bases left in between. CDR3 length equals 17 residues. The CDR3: CASSLYTGQGANSPLHF. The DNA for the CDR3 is TGTGCCAGCAGCTTATATACAGGGCAGGGTGCTAATTCACCCCTCCACTTT. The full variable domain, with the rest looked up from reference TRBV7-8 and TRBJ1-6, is GAGVSQSPRYKVAKRGQDVALRCDPISGHVSLFWYQQALGQGPEFLTYFQNEAQLDKSGLPSDRFFAERPEGSVSTLKIQRTQQEDSAVYLCASSLYTGQGANSPLHFGNGTRLTVT.

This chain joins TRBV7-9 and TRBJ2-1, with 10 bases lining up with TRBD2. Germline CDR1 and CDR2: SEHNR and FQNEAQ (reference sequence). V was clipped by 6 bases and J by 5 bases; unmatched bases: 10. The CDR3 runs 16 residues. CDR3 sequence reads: CASSPTSGVLDNEQFF. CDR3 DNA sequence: TGTGCCAGCAGTCCCACTAGCGGGGTATTAGACAATGAGCAGTTCTTC.

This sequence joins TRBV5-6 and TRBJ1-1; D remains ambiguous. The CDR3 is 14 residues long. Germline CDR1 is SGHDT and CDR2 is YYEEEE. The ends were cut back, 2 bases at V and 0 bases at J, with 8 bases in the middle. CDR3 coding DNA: TGTGCCAGCAGCTTCGCAGCGATGAACACTGAAGCTTTCTTT. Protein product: CASSFAAMNTEAFF. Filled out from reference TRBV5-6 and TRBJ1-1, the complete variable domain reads DAGVTQSPTHLIKTRGQQVTLRCSPKSGHDTVSWYQQALGQGPQFIFQYYEEEERQRGNFPDRFSGHQFPNYSSELNVNALLLGDSALYLCASSFAAMNTEAFFGQGTRLTVV.

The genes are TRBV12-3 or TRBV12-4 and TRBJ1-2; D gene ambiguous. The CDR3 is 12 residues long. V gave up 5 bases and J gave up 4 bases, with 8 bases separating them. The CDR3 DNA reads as TGTGCCAGCAGTCGGGGATCCTATGGCTACACCTTC. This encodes CASSRGSYGYTF.

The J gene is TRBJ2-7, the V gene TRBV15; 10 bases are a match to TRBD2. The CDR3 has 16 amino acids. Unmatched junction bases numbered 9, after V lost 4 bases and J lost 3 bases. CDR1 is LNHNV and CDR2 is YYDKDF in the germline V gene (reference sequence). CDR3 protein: CATSTLRASGGYEQYF. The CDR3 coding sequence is TGTGCCACCAGCACCCTGCGGGCTAGCGGGGGCTACGAGCAGTACTTC.

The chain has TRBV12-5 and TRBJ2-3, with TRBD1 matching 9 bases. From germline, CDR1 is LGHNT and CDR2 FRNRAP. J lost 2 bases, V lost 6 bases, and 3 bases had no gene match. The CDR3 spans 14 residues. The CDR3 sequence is CASGRDRDTDTQYF. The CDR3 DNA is TGTGCTAGTGGCCGGGACAGGGACACAGATACGCAGTATTTT.

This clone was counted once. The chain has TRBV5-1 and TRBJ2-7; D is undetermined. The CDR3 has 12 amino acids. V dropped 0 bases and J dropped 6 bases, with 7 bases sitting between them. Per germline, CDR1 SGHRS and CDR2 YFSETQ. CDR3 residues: CASSLGESEQYF. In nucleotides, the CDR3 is TGCGCCAGCAGCTTGGGAGAGTCCGAGCAGTACTTC.

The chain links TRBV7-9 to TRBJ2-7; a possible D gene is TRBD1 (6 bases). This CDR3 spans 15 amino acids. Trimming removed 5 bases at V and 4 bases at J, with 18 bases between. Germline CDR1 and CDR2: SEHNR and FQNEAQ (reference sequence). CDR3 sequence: CASSLIGSGEYEQYF. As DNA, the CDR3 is TGTGCCAGCAGCCTAATAGGGTCAGGGGAATACGAGCAGTACTTC.

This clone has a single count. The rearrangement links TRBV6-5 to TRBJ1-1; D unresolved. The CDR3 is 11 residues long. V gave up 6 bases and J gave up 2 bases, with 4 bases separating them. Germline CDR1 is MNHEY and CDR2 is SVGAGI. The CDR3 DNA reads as TGTGCCAGCAGCAGAAACACTGAAGCTTTCTTT. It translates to CASSRNTEAFF.

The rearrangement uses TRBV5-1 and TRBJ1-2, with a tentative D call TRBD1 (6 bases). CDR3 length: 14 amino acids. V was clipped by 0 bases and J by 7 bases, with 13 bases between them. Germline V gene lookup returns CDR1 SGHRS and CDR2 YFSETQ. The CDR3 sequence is CASSLAAGEIGYTF. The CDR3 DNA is TGCGCCAGCAGCTTGGCCGCAGGGGAGATTGGCTACACCTTC.

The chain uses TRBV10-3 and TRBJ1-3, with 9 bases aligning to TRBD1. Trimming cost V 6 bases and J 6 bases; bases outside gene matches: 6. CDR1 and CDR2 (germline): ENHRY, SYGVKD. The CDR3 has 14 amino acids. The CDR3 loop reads CAIRKGQGPNTIYF. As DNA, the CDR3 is TGTGCCATCAGAAAGGGACAGGGACCAAACACCATATATTTT.